This T cell receptor beta chain emerged from a study of response to subunit inactivated influenza vaccine. Findings and limits, study-wide: Each seasonal influenza vaccination, the authors suggested, recruits few new T cells.

The CDR3 covers 12 residues. The ends were cut back, 3 bases at V and 3 bases at J, with 6 bases in the middle. This clonotype was detected many times. The antigen is not known. TCRdb independently ran MiXCR on the RT-PCR reads; one entry per CDR3 protein. The sample includes about 650,000 distinct CDR3 sequences, 14% of them seen just once. The J gene is TRBJ2-7, the V gene TRBV12-3 or TRBV12-4; D uncertain. The receptor was derived from a middle-aged man who received an inactivated influenza vaccine. The material sequenced was PBMCs from blood, taken less than 15 days before vaccination. CDR3 in DNA: TGTGCCAGCAGTTTCCGATACTACGAGCAGTACTTC. Translating it yields CASSFRYYEQYF.